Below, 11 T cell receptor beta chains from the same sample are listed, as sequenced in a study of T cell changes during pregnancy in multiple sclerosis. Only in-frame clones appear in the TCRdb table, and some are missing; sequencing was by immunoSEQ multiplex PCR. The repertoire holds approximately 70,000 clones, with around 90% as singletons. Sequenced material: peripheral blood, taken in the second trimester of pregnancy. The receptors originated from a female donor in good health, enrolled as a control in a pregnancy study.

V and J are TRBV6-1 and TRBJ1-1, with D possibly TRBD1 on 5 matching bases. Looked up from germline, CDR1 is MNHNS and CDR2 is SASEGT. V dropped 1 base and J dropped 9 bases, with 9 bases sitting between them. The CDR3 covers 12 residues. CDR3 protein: CASSEGQMKAFF. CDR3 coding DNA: TGTGCCAGCAGTGAAGGACAGATGAAAGCTTTCTTT.

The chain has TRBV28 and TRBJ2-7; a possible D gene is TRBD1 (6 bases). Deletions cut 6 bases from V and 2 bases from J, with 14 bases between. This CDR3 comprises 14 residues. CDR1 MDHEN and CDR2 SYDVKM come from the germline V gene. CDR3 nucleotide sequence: TGTGCCAGCAGCCCCAGGGGACCTCCCTACGAGCAGTACTTC. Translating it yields CASSPRGPPYEQYF.

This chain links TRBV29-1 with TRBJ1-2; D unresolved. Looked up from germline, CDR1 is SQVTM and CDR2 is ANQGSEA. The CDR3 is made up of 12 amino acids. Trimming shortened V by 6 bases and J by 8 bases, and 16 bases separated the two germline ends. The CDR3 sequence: CSVAQKLRGYTF. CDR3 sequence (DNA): TGCAGCGTCGCCCAAAAACTTCGGGGCTACACCTTC. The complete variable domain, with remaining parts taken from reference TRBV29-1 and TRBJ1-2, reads SAVISQKPSRDICQRGTSLTIQCQVDSQVTMMFWYRQQPGQSLTLIATANQGSEATYESGFVIDKFPISRPNLTFSTLTVSNMSPEDSSIYLCSVAQKLRGYTFGSGTRLTVV.

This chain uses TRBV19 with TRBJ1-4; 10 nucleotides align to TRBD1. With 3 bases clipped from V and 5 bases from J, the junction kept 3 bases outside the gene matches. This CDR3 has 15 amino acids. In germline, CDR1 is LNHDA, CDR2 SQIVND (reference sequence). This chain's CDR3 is CASSIPGQGNEKLFF. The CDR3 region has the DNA TGTGCCAGTAGTATCCCGGGACAGGGGAATGAAAAACTGTTTTTT.

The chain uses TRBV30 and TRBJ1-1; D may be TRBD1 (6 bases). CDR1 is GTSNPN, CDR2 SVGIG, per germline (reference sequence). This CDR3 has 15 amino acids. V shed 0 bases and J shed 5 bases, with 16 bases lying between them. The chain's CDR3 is CAWSVQLRGWTEAFF. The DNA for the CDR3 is TGTGCCTGGAGTGTACAGCTCAGGGGTTGGACTGAAGCTTTCTTT.

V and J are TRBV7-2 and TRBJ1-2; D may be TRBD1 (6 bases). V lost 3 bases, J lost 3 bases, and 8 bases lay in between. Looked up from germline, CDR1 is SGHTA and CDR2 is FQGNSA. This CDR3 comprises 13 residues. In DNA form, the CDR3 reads TGTGCCAGCAGCTTCAACAGGGACTATGGCTACACCTTC. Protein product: CASSFNRDYGYTF.

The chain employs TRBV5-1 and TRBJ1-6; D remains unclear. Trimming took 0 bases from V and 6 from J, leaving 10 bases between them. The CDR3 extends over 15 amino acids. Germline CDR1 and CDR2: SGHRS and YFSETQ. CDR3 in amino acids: CASSLDGVGNSPLHF. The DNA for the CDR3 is TGCGCCAGCAGCTTGGACGGGGTGGGTAATTCACCCCTCCACTTT.

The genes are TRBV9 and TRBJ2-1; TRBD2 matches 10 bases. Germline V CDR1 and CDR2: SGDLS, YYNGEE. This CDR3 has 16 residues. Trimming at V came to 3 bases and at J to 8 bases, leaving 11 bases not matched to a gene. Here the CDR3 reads CASSARGASGSDEQFF. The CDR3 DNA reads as TGTGCCAGCAGCGCCCGAGGGGCTAGCGGGAGTGATGAGCAGTTCTTC.

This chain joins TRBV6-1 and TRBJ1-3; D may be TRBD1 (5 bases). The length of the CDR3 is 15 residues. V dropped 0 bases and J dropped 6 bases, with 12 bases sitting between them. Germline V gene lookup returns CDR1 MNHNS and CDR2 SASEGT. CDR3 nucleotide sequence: TGTGCCAGCAGTGAAGCGGAAGGGGAAGAAAACACCATATATTTT. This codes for CASSEAEGEENTIYF.

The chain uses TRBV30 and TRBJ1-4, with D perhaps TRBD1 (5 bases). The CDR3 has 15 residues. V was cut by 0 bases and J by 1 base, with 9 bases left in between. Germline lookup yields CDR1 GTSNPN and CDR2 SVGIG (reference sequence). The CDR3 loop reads CAWSVRQGTNEKLFF. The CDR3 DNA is TGTGCCTGGAGTGTACGGCAGGGAACTAATGAAAAACTGTTTTTT. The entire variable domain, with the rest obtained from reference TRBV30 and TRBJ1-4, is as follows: SQTIHQWPATLVQPVGSPLSLECTVEGTSNPNLYWYRQAAGRGLQLLFYSVGIGQISSEVPQNLSASRPQDRQFILSSKKLLLSDSGFYLCAWSVRQGTNEKLFFGSGTQLSVL.

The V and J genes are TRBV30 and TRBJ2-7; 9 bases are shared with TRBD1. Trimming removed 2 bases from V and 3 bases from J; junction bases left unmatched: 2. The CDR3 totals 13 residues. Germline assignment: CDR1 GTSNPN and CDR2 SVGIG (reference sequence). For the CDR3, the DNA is TGTGCCTGGAGTAGGGACAGGGTCTACGAGCAGTACTTC. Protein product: CAWSRDRVYEQYF.